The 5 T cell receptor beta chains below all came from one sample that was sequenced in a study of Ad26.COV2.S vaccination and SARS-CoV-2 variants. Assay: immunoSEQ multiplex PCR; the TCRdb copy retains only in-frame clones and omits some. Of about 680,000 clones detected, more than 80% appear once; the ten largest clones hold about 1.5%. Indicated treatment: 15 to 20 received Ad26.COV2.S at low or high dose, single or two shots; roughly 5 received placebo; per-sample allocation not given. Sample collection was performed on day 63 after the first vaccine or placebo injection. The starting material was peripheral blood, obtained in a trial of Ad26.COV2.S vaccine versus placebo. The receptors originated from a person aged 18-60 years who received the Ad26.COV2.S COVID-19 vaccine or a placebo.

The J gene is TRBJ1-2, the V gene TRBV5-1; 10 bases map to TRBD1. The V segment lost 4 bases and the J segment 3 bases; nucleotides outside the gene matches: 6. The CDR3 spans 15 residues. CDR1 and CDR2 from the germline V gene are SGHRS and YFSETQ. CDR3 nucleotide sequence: TGCGCCAGCAGCCCTCCGACAGGGGGCGACTATGGCTACACCTTC. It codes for CASSPPTGGDYGYTF.

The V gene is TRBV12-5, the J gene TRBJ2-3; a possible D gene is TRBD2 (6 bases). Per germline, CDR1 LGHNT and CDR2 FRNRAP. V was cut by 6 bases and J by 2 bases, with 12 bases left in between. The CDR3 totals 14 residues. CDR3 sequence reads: CASGRDSHTDTQYF. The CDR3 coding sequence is TGTGCTAGTGGGAGGGACTCCCACACAGATACGCAGTATTTT.

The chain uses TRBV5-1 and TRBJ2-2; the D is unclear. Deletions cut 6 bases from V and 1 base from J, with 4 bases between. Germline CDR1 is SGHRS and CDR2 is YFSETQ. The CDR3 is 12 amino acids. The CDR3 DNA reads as TGCGCCAGCACTCTGAACACCGGGGAGCTGTTTTTT. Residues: CASTLNTGELFF.

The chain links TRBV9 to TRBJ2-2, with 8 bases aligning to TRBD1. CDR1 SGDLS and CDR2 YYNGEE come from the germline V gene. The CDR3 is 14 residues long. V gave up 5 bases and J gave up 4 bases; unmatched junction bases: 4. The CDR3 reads CASSPGGSTGELFF. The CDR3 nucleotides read TGTGCCAGCAGTCCAGGGGGCTCCACCGGGGAGCTGTTTTTT.

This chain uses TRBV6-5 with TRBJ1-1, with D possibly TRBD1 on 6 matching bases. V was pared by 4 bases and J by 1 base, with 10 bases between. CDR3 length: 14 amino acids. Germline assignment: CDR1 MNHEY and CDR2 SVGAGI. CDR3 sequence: CASSWGQTNTEAFF. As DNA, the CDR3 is TGTGCCAGCAGTTGGGGACAAACGAACACTGAAGCTTTCTTT.